These 8 T cell receptor beta chains were all obtained from the same sample, sequenced in a study of shared clonotypes between healthy human individuals. Clones were sequenced by immunoSEQ multiplex PCR, and TCRdb holds only the in-frame ones, with some missing. This table has about 590,000 clones, about 95% appearing once. Selected positively for CCR7 and CD45RO-negative, naive CD8 cells excluded terminally differentiated effector memory CD45RA+ cells. Sequencing was carried out using naive CD8+ T cells sorted from blood. The receptors here all came from a young woman in good health.

The chain combines TRBV27 with TRBJ1-5; D is possibly TRBD1 (5 bases). V lost 3 bases and J lost 3, with 15 bases in between. Germline CDR1 and CDR2: MNHEY and SMNVEV (reference sequence). The length of the CDR3 is 16 residues. CDR3 region: CASSLTGPNINQPQHF. The CDR3 DNA reads TGTGCCAGCAGTTTGACGGGACCAAACATCAATCAGCCCCAGCATTTT.

The V call is TRBV6-5, the J call TRBJ1-1; the match to TRBD1 covers 8 bases. The V gene end was trimmed by 7 bases and the J gene end by 3 bases; junction bases not matched to a gene: 7. The CDR3 length is 14 residues. Germline CDR1 is MNHEY and CDR2 is SVGAGI. The CDR3 sequence: CASTSQGAYTEAFF. The CDR3 coding sequence is TGTGCCAGCACGAGCCAGGGGGCGTACACTGAAGCTTTCTTT.

Regarding this clone: Distinct nucleotide sequences in the sample also encode this CDR3. V gene TRBV5-6 combines with J gene TRBJ1-1; 7 bases map to TRBD1. Trimming removed 2 bases from V and 1 base from J; junction bases left unmatched: 2. Germline V gene sequence: CDR1 SGHDT, CDR2 YYEEEE. This CDR3 has 14 residues. In DNA, the CDR3 is TGTGCCAGCAGCTTCGGGACAGCGAACACTGAAGCTTTCTTT. Its protein is CASSFGTANTEAFF. Supplemented by reference TRBV5-6 and TRBJ1-1, the full variable domain reads DAGVTQSPTHLIKTRGQQVTLRCSPKSGHDTVSWYQQALGQGPQFIFQYYEEEERQRGNFPDRFSGHQFPNYSSELNVNALLLGDSALYLCASSFGTANTEAFFGQGTRLTVV.

The chain couples TRBV28 to TRBJ2-7; D is perhaps TRBD2 (6 bases). The CDR3 spans 12 residues. Trimming took off 3 bases at V and 6 bases at J, with 9 bases between the two ends. From germline, CDR1 is MDHEN and CDR2 SYDVKM. CDR3 residues: CASSFLGGEQYF. CDR3 nucleotides: TGTGCCAGCAGTTTCTTGGGGGGCGAGCAGTACTTC.

The V and J genes are TRBV5-1 and TRBJ2-1; possible D gene TRBD2, 5 bases. From germline, CDR1 is SGHRS and CDR2 YFSETQ. Trimming shortened V by 2 bases and J by 5 bases, and 23 bases separated the two germline ends. The CDR3 runs to 18 residues. The CDR3 DNA reads as TGCGCCAGCAGCTTTAGAGGAACACTAGGGCTTGGCGACAATGAGCAGTTCTTC. Amino acids: CASSFRGTLGLGDNEQFF. The full variable domain, with the rest looked up from reference TRBV5-1 and TRBJ2-1, is KAGVTQTPRYLIKTRGQQVTLSCSPISGHRSVSWYQQTPGQGLQFLFEYFSETQRNKGNFPGRFSGRQFSNSRSEMNVSTLELGDSALYLCASSFRGTLGLGDNEQFFGPGTRLTVL.

The chain links TRBV7-9 to TRBJ2-7; 10 nucleotides align to TRBD2. The CDR3 totals 16 residues. Germline-derived CDR1 and CDR2 are SEHNR and FQNEAQ (reference sequence). V gave up 4 bases and J gave up 5 bases; unmatched junction bases: 11. Written as DNA, the CDR3 is TGTGCCAGCAGCTCAAGCCCGGGACTAGCGAGACACGAGCAGTACTTC. This codes for CASSSSPGLARHEQYF.

The chain has TRBV6-4 and TRBJ1-6; D may be TRBD1 (5 bases). The germline gives CDR1 MRHNA, CDR2 SNTAGT. This CDR3 is 15 amino acids long. Trimming pared 0 bases from V and 9 bases from J, leaving 12 bases between. The CDR3 nucleotides are TGTGCCAGCAGTGACTCGTTCGGGGGGAGTTCACCCCTCCACTTT. As protein: CASSDSFGGSSPLHF.

V usage is TRBV7-9 and J usage is TRBJ2-1; D might be TRBD2 (5 bases). Deletions cut 4 bases from V and 5 bases from J, with 21 bases between. Per the germline V gene, CDR1 is SEHNR and CDR2 is FQNEAQ (reference sequence). This CDR3 spans 17 amino acids. CDR3 sequence reads: CASSSPQRWGEDNEQFF. The DNA for the CDR3 is TGTGCCAGCAGCTCCCCGCAGCGTTGGGGAGAGGACAATGAGCAGTTCTTC.